A single sample is the source of the 6 T cell receptor beta chains below, sequenced in a study of blood T cell repertoires in COVID-19 (TCRdb year 2020). Library preparation used the immunoSEQ multiplex PCR assay. This immuneACCESS table, as held by TCRdb, lists in-frame sequences with V and J called but not all clones. Of the missing ones, under half trace to an unresolved V gene in checked studies; the others have no known cause. The sample contains roughly 140,000 clones, more than 60% of them found a single time. Of the sample, around 2.1% falls within the top ten clones. What was sequenced was peripheral blood. Receptors originate from a woman aged 60-70 years with acute or convalescent COVID-19.

The chain's CDR3 is CASSVDPLFRVNTIYF. For the CDR3, the DNA is TGTGCCAGCAGTGTCGACCCTCTGTTTCGGGTCAACACCATATATTTT. The rearrangement joins TRBV6-1 to TRBJ1-3; D unclear. Germline V CDR1 and CDR2: MNHNS, SASEGT. The CDR3 is made up of 16 amino acids. Trimming removed 4 bases at V and 7 bases at J, with 20 bases between.

The rearrangement links TRBV7-8 to TRBJ2-1, with D uncertain. The CDR3 sequence is 11 residues long. The V gene lost 5 bases and the J gene lost 12 bases, with 11 bases spanning the gap. Germline loops: CDR1 SGHVS, CDR2 FQNEAQ. CDR3 sequence: CASSPLGVQFF. CDR3 nucleotide sequence: TGTGCCAGCAGCCCGCTGGGCGTGCAGTTCTTC.

The CDR3: CSVEHGFAYNEQFF. The CDR3, as DNA: TGCAGCGTTGAACACGGGTTTGCCTACAATGAGCAGTTCTTC. The chain recombines TRBV29-1 with TRBJ2-1; D unclear. This CDR3 comprises 14 residues. CDR1 and CDR2 from the germline V gene are SQVTM and ANQGSEA. Trimming removed 2 bases from V and 2 bases from J, with 10 bases in between.

The chain uses TRBV10-1 and TRBJ1-6; the match to TRBD1 covers 9 bases. Germline-derived CDR1 and CDR2 are WNHNN and SYGVQD (reference sequence). Trimming removed 10 bases from V and 14 bases from J; junction bases left unmatched: 12. This CDR3 comprises 13 residues. CDR3 sequence reads: CATPGQGETALHF. The CDR3 nucleotides are TGCGCCACCCCGGGACAGGGTGAAACGGCCCTCCACTTT.

CDR3 residues: CASSAISGGMAGNTIYF. The CDR3 nucleotides read TGTGCCAGCAGTGCCATCAGCGGGGGGATGGCTGGAAACACCATATATTTT. The chain joins TRBV6-1 to TRBJ1-3; D possibly corresponds to TRBD1 (5 bases). The germline gives CDR1 MNHNS, CDR2 SASEGT. V was trimmed by 4 bases and J by 2 bases, leaving 18 bases between them. This CDR3 comprises 17 residues.

V and J are TRBV5-6 and TRBJ2-5, with 16 bases matching TRBD2. V was pared by 1 base and J by 3 bases, with 9 bases of the junction left unmatched. The CDR3 length is 19 residues. CDR1 SGHDT and CDR2 YYEEEE come from the germline V gene. This CDR3 reads CASSLRFGTSGRGEETQYF. The CDR3 DNA sequence: TGTGCCAGCAGCTTGCGTTTCGGGACTAGCGGGAGGGGGGAAGAGACCCAGTACTTC.